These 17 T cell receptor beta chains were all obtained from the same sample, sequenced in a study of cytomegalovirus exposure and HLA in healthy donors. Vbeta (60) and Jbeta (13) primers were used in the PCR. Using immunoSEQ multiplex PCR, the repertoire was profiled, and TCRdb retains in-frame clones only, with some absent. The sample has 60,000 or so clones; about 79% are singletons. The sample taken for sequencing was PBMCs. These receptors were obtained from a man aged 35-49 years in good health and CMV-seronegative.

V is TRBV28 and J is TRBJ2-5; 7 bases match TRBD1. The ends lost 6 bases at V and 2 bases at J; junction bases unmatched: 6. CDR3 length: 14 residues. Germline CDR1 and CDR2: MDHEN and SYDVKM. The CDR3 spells CASSPGTVQETQYF. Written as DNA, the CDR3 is TGTGCCAGCAGCCCCGGGACAGTACAAGAGACCCAGTACTTC.

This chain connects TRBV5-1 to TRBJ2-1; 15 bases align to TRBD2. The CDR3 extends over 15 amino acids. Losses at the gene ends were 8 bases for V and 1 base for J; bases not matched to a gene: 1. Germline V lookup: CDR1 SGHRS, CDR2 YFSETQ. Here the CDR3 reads CASGTSGGSYNEQFF. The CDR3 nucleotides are TGCGCCAGTGGGACTAGCGGGGGGTCCTACAATGAGCAGTTCTTC.

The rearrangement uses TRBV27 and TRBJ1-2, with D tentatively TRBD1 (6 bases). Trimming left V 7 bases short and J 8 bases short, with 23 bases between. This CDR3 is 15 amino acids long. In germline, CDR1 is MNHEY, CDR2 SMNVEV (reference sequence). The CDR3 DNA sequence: TGTGCCAGCACCACTACAGGGCTAGGAGGATGGGGCTACACCTTC. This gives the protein CASTTTGLGGWGYTF.

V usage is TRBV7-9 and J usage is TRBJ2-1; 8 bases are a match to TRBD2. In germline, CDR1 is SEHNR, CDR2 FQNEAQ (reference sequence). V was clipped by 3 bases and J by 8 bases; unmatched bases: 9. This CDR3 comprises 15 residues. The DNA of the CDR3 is TGTGCCAGCAGCTTTCCTCGGGGGGGCTCAGATGAGCAGTTCTTC. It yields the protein CASSFPRGGSDEQFF.

In DNA form, the CDR3 reads TGTGCCAGCAGCTCCCACCGGGACAGGGGGCCCTACGAGCAGTACTTC. This translates into CASSSHRDRGPYEQYF. The genes are TRBV11-3 and TRBJ2-7; 12 positions agree with TRBD1. The V segment lost 4 bases and the J segment 2 bases; nucleotides outside the gene matches: 6. This CDR3 spans 16 amino acids. From germline, CDR1 is SGHNT and CDR2 YENEEA.

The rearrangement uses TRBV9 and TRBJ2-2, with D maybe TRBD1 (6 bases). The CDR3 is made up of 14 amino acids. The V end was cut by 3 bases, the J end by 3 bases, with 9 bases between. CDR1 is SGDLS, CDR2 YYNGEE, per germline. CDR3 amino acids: CASSAQGDTGELFF. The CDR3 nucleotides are TGTGCCAGCAGCGCACAGGGAGACACCGGGGAGCTGTTTTTT.

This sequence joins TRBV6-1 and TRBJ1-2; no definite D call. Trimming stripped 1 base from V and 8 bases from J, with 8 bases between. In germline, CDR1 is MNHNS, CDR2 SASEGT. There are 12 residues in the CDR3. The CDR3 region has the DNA TGTGCCAGCAGTGAAGTCCATTTGGGCTACACCTTC. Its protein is CASSEVHLGYTF.

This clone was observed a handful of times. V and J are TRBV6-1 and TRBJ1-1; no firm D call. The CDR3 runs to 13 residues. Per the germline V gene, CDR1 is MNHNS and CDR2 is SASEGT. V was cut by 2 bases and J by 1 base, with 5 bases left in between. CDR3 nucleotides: TGTGCCAGCAGTGAAATCAAGAACACTGAAGCTTTCTTT. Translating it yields CASSEIKNTEAFF.

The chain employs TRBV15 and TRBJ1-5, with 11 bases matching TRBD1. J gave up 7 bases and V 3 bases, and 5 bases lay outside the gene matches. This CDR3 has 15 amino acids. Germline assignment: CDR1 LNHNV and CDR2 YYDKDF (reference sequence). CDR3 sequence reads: CATSSSGTGGQPQHF. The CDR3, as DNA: TGTGCCACCAGCAGTTCCGGGACAGGGGGACAGCCCCAGCATTTT.

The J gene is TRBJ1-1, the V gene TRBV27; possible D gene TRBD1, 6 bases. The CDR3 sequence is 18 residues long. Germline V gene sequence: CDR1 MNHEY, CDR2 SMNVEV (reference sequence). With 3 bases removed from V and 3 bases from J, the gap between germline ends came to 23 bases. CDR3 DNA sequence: TGTGCCAGCAGTTTTCGGCGAGGGATGGGGGGGGGCGACACTGAAGCTTTCTTT. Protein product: CASSFRRGMGGGDTEAFF.

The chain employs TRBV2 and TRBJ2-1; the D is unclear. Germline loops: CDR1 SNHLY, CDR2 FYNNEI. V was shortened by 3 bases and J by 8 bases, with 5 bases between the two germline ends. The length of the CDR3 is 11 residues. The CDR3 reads CASSEFDEQFF. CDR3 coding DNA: TGTGCCAGCAGTGAGTTCGATGAGCAGTTCTTC.

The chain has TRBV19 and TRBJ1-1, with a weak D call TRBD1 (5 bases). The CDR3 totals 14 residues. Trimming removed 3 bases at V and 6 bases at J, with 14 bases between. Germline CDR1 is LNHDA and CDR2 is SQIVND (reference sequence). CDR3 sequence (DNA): TGTGCCAGTAGTATTAGGGGTGGATCGGCTGAAGCTTTCTTT. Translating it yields CASSIRGGSAEAFF.

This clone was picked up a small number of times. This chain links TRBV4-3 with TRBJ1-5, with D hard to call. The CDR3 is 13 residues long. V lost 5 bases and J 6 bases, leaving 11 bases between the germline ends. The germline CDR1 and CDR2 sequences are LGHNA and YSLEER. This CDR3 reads CASSETIFQPQHF. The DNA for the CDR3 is TGCGCCAGCAGCGAAACAATTTTTCAGCCCCAGCATTTT.

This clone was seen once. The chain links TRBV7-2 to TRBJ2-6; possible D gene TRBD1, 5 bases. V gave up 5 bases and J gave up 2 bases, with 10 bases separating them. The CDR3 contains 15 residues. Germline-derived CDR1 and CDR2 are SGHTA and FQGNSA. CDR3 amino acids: CASSVDSTGANVLTF. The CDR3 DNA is TGTGCCAGCAGCGTAGACAGTACTGGGGCCAACGTCCTGACTTTC.

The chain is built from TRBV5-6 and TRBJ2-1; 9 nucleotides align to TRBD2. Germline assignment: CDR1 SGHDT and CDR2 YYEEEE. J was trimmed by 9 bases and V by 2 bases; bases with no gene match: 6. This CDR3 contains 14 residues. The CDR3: CASSFGGGAIEQFF. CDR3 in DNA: TGTGCCAGCAGCTTCGGCGGGGGGGCCATTGAGCAGTTCTTC.

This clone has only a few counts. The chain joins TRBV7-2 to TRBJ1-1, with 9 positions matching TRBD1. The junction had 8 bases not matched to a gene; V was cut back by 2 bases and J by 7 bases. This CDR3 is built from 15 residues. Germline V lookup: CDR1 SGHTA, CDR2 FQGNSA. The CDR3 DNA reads TGTGCCAGCAGCTTATTTCGGACAGGGGTTAGTGAAGCTTTCTTT. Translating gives CASSLFRTGVSEAFF.

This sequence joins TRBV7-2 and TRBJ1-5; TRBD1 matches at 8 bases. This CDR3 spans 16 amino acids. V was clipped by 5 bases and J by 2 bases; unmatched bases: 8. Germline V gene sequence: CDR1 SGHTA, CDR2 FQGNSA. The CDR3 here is CASSGRQGSRNQPQHF. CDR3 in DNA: TGTGCCAGCAGCGGAAGACAGGGGTCACGCAATCAGCCCCAGCATTTT.